A selection of T cell receptor beta chains follows, all from one sample in a study of shared clonotypes between healthy human individuals. Repertoires were generated with immunoSEQ multiplex PCR, while TCRdb's copy carries only in-frame clones and drops some. The sample yields about 2 million clones, approximately 95% seen once. Sequencing was performed on naive CD4+ T cells sorted from blood. Receptors were obtained from a man between 18 and 35 years old in good health. CDR3s include the opening cysteine and the closing phenylalanine or tryptophan. A D gene is named only where the DNA matches it firmly.

d_gene	j_gene	v_gene	CDR3aa	CDR3nt
TRBD2	TRBJ2-5	TRBV2	CASSPASGGTQYF	TGTGCCAGCAGCCCCGCTAGCGGGGGGACCCAGTACTTC
NA	TRBJ2-3	TRBV5-1	CASSALGTDTQYF	TGCGCCAGCTCGGCGCTTGGCACAGATACGCAGTATTTT
TRBD1	TRBJ2-2	TRBV2	CASSVRGWATGELFF	TGTGCCAGCAGCGTCAGGGGGTGGGCCACCGGGGAGCTGTTTTTT
NA	TRBJ1-6	TRBV7-9	CASSSTIRGSSPLHF	TGTGCCAGCAGCTCCACGATCCGGGGGAGTTCACCCCTCCACTTT
NA	TRBJ1-2	TRBV2	CASSEFGGYTF	TGTGCCAGCAGTGAATTCGGTGGCTACACCTTC
NA	TRBJ2-1	TRBV30	CAWSVGGPNEQFF	TGTGCCTGGAGTGTAGGTGGCCCCAATGAGCAGTTCTTC
NA	TRBJ1-1	TRBV10-2	CASSERVGAEAFF	TGCGCCAGCAGTGAGAGGGTGGGGGCTGAAGCTTTCTTT
TRBD1	TRBJ2-7	TRBV7-2	CASSLEQGAFPEQYF	TGTGCCAGCAGCTTAGAACAGGGGGCATTCCCCGAGCAGTACTTC
NA	TRBJ2-5	TRBV4-2	CASSQEGRGAYQETQYF	TGTGCCAGCAGCCAAGAGGGTCGGGGGGCCTACCAAGAGACCCAGTACTTC
TRBD1	TRBJ1-1	TRBV18	CASSPSKDRGSNTEAFF	TGTGCCAGCTCACCCTCGAAGGACAGGGGGAGTAACACTGAAGCTTTCTTT
TRBD2	TRBJ2-1	TRBV18	CASSPGLAGVINEQFF	TGTGCCAGCTCACCGGGATTAGCGGGGGTAATAAATGAGCAGTTCTTC
NA	TRBJ1-5	TRBV6-1	CASSGVGSNQPQHF	TGTGCCAGCAGTGGAGTGGGAAGCAATCAGCCCCAGCATTTT
NA	TRBJ2-2	TRBV19	CASSVTWGTGELFF	TGTGCCAGTAGTGTGACGTGGGGCACCGGGGAGCTGTTTTTT
NA	TRBJ2-7	TRBV6-1	CASSRVGLAGVEQYF	TGTGCCAGCAGCCGGGTTGGGCTAGCTGGAGTCGAGCAGTACTTC
NA	TRBJ1-2	TRBV9	CASSPGGRSNYGYTF	TGTGCCAGCAGCCCCGGGGGGCGGTCAAACTATGGCTACACCTTC
NA	TRBJ2-2	TRBV2	CASSNGAGELFF	TGTGCCAGCAGTAACGGGGCGGGGGAGCTGTTTTTT
TRBD2	TRBJ2-3	TRBV7-9	CASSSLGGSADTQYF	TGTGCCAGCAGCTCACTGGGCGGGAGCGCAGATACGCAGTATTTT
NA	TRBJ2-2	TRBV7-9	CASSPPWVNSGELFF	TGTGCCAGCAGCCCACCCTGGGTAAATTCCGGGGAGCTGTTTTTT
TRBD1	TRBJ1-1	TRBV10-3	CATTRQGAGTEAFF	TGTGCCACAACTCGACAGGGGGCAGGCACTGAAGCTTTCTTT
TRBD1	TRBJ1-5	TRBV5-6	CASSSGGKRSQPQHF	TGTGCCAGCAGCTCAGGGGGGAAGCGGAGTCAGCCCCAGCATTTT
NA	TRBJ2-5	TRBV5-8	CASSFAIAGQETQYF	TGTGCCAGCAGCTTTGCTATTGCTGGCCAAGAGACCCAGTACTTC
TRBD2	TRBJ2-1	TRBV5-1	CASSLAGGVYNEQFF	TGCGCCAGCAGTCTAGCGGGAGGGGTCTACAATGAGCAGTTCTTC